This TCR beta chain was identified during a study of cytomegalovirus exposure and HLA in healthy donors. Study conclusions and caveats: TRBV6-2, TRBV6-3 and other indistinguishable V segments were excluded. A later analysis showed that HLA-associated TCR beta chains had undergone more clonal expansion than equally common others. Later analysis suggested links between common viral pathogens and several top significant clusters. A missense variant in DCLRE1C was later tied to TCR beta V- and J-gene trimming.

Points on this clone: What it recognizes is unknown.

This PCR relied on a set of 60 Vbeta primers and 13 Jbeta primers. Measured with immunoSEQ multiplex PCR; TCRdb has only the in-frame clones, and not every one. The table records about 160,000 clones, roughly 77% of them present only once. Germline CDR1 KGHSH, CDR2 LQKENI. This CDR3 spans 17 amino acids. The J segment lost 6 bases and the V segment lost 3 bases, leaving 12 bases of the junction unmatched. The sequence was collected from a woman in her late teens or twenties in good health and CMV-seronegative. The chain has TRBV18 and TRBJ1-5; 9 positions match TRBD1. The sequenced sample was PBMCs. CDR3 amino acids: CASSPAARDRVVQPQHF. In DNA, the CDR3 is TGTGCCAGCTCACCCGCGGCGCGGGACAGGGTGGTTCAGCCCCAGCATTTT.